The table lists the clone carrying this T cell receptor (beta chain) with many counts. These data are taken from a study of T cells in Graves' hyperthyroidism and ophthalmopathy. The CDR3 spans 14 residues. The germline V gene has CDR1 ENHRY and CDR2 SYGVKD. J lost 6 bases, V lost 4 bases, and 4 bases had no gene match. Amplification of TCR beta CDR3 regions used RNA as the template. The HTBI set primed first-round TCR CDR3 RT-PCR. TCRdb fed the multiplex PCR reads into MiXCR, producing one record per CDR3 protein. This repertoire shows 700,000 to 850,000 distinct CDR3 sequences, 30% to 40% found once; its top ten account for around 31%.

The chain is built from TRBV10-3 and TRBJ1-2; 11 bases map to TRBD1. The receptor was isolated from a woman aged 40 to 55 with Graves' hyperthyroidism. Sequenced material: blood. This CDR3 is CAISVQDRGHGYTF. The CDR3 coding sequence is TGTGCCATCAGTGTTCAGGACAGGGGGCATGGCTACACCTTC.